This T cell receptor (beta chain) was sequenced in a study of cytomegalovirus exposure and HLA in healthy donors. This CDR3 is built from 15 residues. CDR1 and CDR2 from the germline V gene are MNHEY and SMNVEV (reference sequence). The V end lost 3 bases, the J end lost 4 bases, and 13 bases lay between the germline ends. Profiled with immunoSEQ multiplex PCR; TCRdb holds only in-frame clones, not every one. The table lists about 280,000 clones, just over 85% of them singletons, with 0.9% to 1.1% in the top ten. This TCR was sampled from a woman aged 18-29 years in good health and CMV-seronegative. Sequencing was carried out using PBMCs. This chain joins TRBV27 and TRBJ1-5; the D gene is possibly TRBD1 (6 bases). Here the CDR3 reads CASSLAQGINQPQHF. As DNA, the CDR3 is TGTGCCAGCAGTTTGGCTCAGGGGATTAATCAGCCCCAGCATTTT.